One and the same sample provided the 7 T cell receptor beta chains below, sequenced in a study of T-cell reconstitution after alpha-beta-depleted transplantation in children. Unique molecular identifiers were incorporated into the prepared TCRbeta library. TCRdb passed the PCR reads through MiXCR, listing each CDR3 protein once. The data show a few hundred thousand distinct CDR3 sequences, with 13% seen just once and 3.5% to 4.5% held by the top ten. Specimen: PBMCs, collected from the stem cell graft. The source of these receptors is a human donor who donated a stem cell graft to a child with Fanconi anemia.

This clonotype was recorded at least ten times. This sequence joins TRBV18 and TRBJ1-1; D not certain. The germline V and J ends were trimmed by 6 bases and 5 bases, with 10 bases remaining between them. CDR1 is KGHSH, CDR2 LQKENI, per germline. The CDR3 totals 12 residues. The CDR3 loop reads CASSPNRTEAFF. In DNA form, the CDR3 reads TGTGCCAGCTCCCCAAATAGGACTGAAGCTTTCTTT.

The sample holds many counts of this clonotype. The rearrangement uses TRBV29-1 and TRBJ2-2; the D is unclear. The CDR3 is 11 residues long. The germline V gene has CDR1 SQVTM and CDR2 ANQGSEA. V shed 7 bases and J shed 3 bases, with 6 bases lying between them. The CDR3 loop is CSGYYTGELFF. CDR3 coding DNA: TGCAGCGGCTATTACACCGGGGAGCTGTTTTTT.

The rearrangement joins TRBV7-9 to TRBJ2-1; D call uncertain. The V gene lost 5 bases and the J gene lost 12 bases, with 11 bases spanning the gap. The CDR3 is made up of 11 amino acids. From germline, CDR1 is SEHNR and CDR2 FQNEAQ (reference sequence). CDR3 in amino acids: CASSLNKGQFF. The CDR3 DNA follows: TGTGCCAGCAGCCTCAATAAAGGGCAGTTCTTC.

The chain links TRBV7-9 to TRBJ2-5, with 9 bases identical to TRBD1. V trimming: 4 bases; J trimming: 6 bases; junction bases outside the gene matches: 12. This CDR3 region has 16 residues. Germline CDR1 SEHNR, CDR2 FQNEAQ (reference sequence). The CDR3 here is CASSSNWDRVGKTQYF. The CDR3 nucleotides are TGTGCCAGCAGCTCGAACTGGGACAGGGTAGGGAAGACCCAGTACTTC. The variable domain in full, completed from reference TRBV7-9 and TRBJ2-5, reads DTGVSQNPRHKITKRGQNVTFRCDPISEHNRLYWYRQTLGQGPEFLTYFQNEAQLEKSRLLSDRFSAERPKGSFSTLEIQRTEQGDSAMYLCASSSNWDRVGKTQYFGPGTRLLVL.

In its sample, this clonotype was seen a few times. In nucleotides, the CDR3 is TGTGCCAGCAGCCCGACCCCTACGGGACGAAAGTACGTC. It is translated as CASSPTPTGRKYV. V and J are TRBV6-2 or TRBV6-3 and TRBJ2-7; D possibly uses TRBD1 or TRBD2 (5 bases each). Germline V gene sequence: CDR1 MNHEY, CDR2 SVGEGT. The germline V and J ends were trimmed by 6 bases and 11 bases, with 20 bases remaining between them. The CDR3 has 13 residues.

This clonotype showed up many times. The chain couples TRBV5-1 to TRBJ1-1; D is possibly TRBD1 (6 bases). This CDR3 is built from 12 residues. The ends were cut back, 3 bases at V and 8 bases at J, with 11 bases in the middle. CDR1 is SGHRS and CDR2 is YFSETQ in the germline V gene. In nucleotides, the CDR3 is TGCGCCAGCAGCTCCTTGGGGGGCGAAGCTTTCTTT. Protein: CASSSLGGEAFF.

Written as DNA, the CDR3 is TGTGCCAGCAGCTTAGGACAGGGCCTCAATGAAAAACTGTTTTTT. It encodes CASSLGQGLNEKLFF. The chain employs TRBV7-8 and TRBJ1-4; 7 bases map to TRBD1. Per the germline V gene, CDR1 is SGHVS and CDR2 is FQNEAQ. V trimming: 1 base; J trimming: 5 bases; junction bases outside the gene matches: 4. CDR3 length equals 15 residues.